Included here is one T cell receptor (beta chain) sequence, with context. Those enrolled in Seattle joined during active infection and were followed longitudinally afterward. Data came from immunoSEQ multiplex PCR; TCRdb stores just in-frame clones and leaves some out. In the table there are a few hundred thousand clones, roughly 84% of which are singletons. This record belongs to a study of blood T cell repertoires in COVID-19. Sequencing input: peripheral blood. The TCR comes from a person aged 70 to 79 with COVID-19, enrolled during active disease.

CDR3 nucleotide sequence: TGTGCCAGCAGTAATAGCGGGAGGGCCCTTCCTACGCAGTATTTT. The encoded protein is CASSNSGRALPTQYF. The chain has TRBV6-2 or TRBV6-3 and TRBJ2-3; 11 bases are shared with TRBD2. The CDR3 covers 15 residues. Germline V gene lookup returns CDR1 MNHEY and CDR2 SVGEGT. The trim removed 5 bases at V and 8 bases at J, leaving 9 bases unmatched.